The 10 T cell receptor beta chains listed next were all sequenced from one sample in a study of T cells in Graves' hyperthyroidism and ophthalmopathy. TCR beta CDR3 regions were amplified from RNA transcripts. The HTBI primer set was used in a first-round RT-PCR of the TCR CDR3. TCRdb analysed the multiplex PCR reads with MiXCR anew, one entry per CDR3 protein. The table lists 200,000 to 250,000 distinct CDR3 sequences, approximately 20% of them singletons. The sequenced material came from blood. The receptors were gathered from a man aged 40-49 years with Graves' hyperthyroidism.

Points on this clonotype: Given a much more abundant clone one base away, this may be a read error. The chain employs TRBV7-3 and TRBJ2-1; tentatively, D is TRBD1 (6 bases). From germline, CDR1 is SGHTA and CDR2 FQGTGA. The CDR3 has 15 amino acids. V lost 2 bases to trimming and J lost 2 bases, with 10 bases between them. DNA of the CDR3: TGTGCCAGCAGCTTATTTCGACAGGCCTACAATGAGCAGTTCTTC. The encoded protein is CASSLFRQAYNEQFF.

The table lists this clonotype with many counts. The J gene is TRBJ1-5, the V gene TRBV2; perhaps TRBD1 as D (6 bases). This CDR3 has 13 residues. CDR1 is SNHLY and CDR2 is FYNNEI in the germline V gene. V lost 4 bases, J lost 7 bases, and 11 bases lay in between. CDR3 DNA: TGTGCCAGCAGTGGAGGGGGAACGCAGCCCCAGCATTTT. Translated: CASSGGGTQPQHF.

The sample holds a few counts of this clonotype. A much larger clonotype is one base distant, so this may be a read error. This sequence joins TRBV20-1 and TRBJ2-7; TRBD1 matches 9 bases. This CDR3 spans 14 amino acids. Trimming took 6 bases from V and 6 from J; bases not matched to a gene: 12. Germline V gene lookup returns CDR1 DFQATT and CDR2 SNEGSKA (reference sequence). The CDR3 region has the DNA TGCAGTGCGAGACCCGGGACAGGGAAGAGCGAGCAGTACTTC. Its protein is CSARPGTGKSEQYF.

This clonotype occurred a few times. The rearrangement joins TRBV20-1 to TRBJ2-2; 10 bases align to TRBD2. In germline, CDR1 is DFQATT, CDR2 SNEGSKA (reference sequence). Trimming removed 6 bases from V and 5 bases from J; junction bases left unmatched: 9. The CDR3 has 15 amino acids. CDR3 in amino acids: CSAGVGAGGTGELFF. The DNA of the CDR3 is TGCAGTGCCGGGGTGGGAGCGGGGGGGACCGGGGAGCTGTTTTTT.

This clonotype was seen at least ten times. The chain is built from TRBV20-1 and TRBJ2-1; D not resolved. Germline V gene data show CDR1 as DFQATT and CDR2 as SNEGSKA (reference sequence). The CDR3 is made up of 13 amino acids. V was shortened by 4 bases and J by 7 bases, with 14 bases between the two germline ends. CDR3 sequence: CSAIGVGLNEQFF. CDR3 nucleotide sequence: TGCAGTGCTATTGGGGTAGGGCTAAATGAGCAGTTCTTC.

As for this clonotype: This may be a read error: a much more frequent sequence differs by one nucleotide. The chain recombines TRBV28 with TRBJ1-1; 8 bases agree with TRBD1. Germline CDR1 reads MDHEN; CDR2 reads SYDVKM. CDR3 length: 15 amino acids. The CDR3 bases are TGTGCCAGCAGTTCGGACAGGGTGAGGAACACTGAAGCTTCCTTT. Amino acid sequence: CASSSDRVRNTEASF.

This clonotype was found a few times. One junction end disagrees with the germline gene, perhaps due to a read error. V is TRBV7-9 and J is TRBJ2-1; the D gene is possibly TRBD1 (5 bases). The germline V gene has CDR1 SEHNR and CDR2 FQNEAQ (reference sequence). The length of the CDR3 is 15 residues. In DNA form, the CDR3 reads TGTGCCAGCAGCTTGGGCCAGGGCCCCTACGATGAGCAGTTCTTC. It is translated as CASSLGQGPYDEQFF.

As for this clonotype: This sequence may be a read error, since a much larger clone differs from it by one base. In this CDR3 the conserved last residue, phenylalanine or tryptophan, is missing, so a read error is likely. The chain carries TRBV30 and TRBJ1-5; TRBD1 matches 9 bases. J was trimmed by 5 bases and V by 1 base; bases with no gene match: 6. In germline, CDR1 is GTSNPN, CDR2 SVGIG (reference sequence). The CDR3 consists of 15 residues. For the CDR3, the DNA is TGTGCCTGGAGTGATCCGAGGACAGGGGATCAGCCCCAGCATCTT. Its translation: CAWSDPRTGDQPQHL.

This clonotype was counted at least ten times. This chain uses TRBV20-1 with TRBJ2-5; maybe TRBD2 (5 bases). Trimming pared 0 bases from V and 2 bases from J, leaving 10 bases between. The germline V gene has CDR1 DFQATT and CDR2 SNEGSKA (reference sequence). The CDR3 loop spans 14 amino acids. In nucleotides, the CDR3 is TGCAGTGCTAGAGATGGCGGGTCTCAAGAGACCCAGTACTTC. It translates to CSARDGGSQETQYF.

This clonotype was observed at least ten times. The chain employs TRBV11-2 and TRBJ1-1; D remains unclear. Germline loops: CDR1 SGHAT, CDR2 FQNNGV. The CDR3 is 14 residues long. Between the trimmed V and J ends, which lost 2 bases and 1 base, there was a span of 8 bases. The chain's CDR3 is CASSLSAGNTEAFF. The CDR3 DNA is TGTGCCAGCAGCTTATCCGCAGGGAACACTGAAGCTTTCTTT.